The source of this T cell receptor (beta chain) is a study of CD8+ T cells in alopecia areata. Only one count was recorded for this clone. The antigen is not known. Study-wide findings and caveats: Among the 100 top clones, expanded CD8+ clones, like scalp clonality, were significantly decreased by tofacitinib.

RNA was isolated and reverse transcribed to cDNA, the sequencing template. Generated by immunoSEQ multiplex PCR, the TCRdb table keeps only in-frame clones and is missing some. The sample comprises over 150,000 clones, approximately 60% of which are singletons, and approximately 0.63% rests with the top ten. The germline V gene encodes CDR1 MNHEY and CDR2 SMNVEV (reference sequence). This CDR3 is built from 17 residues. J was trimmed by 0 bases and V by 5 bases; bases with no gene match: 7. Treatment meaning: oral pan-JAK inhibitor, 5-10 mg twice daily. Sorting from PBMCs produced CD4+ and CD8+ T cells.

This specimen consisted of CD4+ T cells sorted from blood, obtained at week 4, from a patient treated with tofacitinib. This TCR came from a human donor with alopecia areata. The chain combines TRBV27 with TRBJ2-1, with 10 bases matching TRBD2. The CDR3 region is CASSGASGRTSYNEQFF. CDR3 in DNA: TGTGCCAGCAGTGGGGCTAGCGGGAGAACCTCCTACAATGAGCAGTTCTTC.